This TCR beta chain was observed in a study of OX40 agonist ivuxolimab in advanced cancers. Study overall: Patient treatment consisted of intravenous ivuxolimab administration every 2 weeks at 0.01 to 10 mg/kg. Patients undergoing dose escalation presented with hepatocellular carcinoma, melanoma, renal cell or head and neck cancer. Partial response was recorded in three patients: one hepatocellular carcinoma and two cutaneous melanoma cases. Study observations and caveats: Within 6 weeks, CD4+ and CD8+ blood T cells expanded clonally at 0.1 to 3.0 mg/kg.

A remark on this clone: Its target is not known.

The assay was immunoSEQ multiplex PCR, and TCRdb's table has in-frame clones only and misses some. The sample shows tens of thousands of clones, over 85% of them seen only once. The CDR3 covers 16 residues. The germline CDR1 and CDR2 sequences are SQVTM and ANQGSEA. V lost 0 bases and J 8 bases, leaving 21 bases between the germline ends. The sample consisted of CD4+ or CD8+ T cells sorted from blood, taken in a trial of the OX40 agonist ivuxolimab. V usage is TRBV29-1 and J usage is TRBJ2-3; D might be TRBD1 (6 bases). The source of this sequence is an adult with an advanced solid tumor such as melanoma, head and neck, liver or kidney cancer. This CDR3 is CSVEEGQGYLSATQYF. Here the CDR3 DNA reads TGCAGCGTTGAAGAAGGCCAGGGGTACCTCAGTGCTACGCAGTATTTT.